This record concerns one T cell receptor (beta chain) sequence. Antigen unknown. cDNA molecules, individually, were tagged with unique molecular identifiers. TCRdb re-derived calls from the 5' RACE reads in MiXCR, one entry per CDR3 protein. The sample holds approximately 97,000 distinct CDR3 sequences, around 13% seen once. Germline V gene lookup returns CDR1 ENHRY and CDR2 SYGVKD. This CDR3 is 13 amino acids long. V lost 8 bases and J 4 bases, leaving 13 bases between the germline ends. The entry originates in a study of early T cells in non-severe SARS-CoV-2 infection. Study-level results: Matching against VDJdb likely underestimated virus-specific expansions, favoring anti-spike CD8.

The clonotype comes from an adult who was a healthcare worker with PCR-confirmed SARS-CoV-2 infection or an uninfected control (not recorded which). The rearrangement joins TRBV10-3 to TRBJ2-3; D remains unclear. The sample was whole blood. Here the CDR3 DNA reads TGTGCCATCGGGCCAGCAGTCCCAGATACGCAGTATTTT. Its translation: CAIGPAVPDTQYF.